The clone carrying this T cell receptor beta chain was counted many times. Its antigen is not known. The sample originates from a study of response to subunit inactivated influenza vaccine. General study findings and limits: Authors suggested each seasonal influenza vaccination recruits few new T cells.

This CDR3 contains 12 residues. The V and J ends lost 4 bases and 8 bases respectively, with 9 bases between them. TCRdb used MiXCR to reprocess the RT-PCR reads, holding one entry per CDR3 protein. The data hold 450,000 to 500,000 distinct CDR3 sequences, with approximately 10% observed a single time. The material sequenced was PBMCs from blood, taken 45 days after vaccination. The rearrangement uses TRBV12-3 or TRBV12-4 and TRBJ2-1, with D uncertain. The TCR comes from a man in his forties or fifties who received an inactivated influenza vaccine. CDR3 sequence reads: CASSWQGYEQFF. CDR3 DNA sequence: TGTGCCAGCAGTTGGCAAGGATATGAGCAGTTCTTC.